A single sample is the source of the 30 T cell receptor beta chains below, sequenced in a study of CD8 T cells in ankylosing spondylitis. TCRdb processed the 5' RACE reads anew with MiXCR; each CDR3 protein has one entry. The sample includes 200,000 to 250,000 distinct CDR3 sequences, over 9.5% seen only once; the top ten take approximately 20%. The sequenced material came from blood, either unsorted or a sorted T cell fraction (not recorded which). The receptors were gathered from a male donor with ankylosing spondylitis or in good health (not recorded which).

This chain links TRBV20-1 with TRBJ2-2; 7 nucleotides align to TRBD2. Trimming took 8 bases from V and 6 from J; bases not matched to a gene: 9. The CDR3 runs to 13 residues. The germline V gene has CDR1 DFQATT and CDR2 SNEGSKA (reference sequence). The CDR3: CSSRRGVSGELFF. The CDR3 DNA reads TGCAGTTCGCGACGGGGGGTATCCGGGGAGCTGTTTTTT.

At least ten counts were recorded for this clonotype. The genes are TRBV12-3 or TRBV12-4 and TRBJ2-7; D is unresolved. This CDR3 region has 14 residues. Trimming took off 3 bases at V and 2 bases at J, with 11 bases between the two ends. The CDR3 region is CASSFADATYEQYF. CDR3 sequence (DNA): TGTGCCAGCAGTTTCGCGGACGCAACCTACGAGCAGTACTTC.

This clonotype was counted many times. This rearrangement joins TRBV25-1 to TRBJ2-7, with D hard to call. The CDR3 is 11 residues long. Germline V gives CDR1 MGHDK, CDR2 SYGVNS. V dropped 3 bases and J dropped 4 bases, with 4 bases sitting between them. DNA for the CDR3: TGTGCCAGCAGTGACGCGTACGAGCAGTACTTC. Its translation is CASSDAYEQYF.

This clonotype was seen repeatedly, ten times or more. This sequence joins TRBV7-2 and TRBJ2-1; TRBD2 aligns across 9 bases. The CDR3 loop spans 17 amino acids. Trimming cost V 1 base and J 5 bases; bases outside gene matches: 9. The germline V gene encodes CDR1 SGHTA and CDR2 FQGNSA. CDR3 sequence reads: CASSLVGGGALNNEQFF. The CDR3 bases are TGTGCCAGCAGCTTAGTTGGCGGGGGGGCCTTAAACAATGAGCAGTTCTTC.

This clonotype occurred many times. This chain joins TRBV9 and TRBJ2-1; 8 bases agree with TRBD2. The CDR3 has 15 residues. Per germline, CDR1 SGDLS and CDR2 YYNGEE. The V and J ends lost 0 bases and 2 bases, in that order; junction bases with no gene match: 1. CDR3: CASSVDGGAYNEQFF. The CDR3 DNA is TGTGCCAGCAGCGTAGACGGGGGGGCCTACAATGAGCAGTTCTTC.

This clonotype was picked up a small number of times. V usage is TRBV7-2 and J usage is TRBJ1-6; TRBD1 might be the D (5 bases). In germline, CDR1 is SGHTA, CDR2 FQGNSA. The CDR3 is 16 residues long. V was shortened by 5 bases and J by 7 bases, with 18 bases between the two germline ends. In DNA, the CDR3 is TGTGCCAGCAGCCGTAGTGCCCAGGGTAACAATTCACCCCTCCACTTT. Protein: CASSRSAQGNNSPLHF.

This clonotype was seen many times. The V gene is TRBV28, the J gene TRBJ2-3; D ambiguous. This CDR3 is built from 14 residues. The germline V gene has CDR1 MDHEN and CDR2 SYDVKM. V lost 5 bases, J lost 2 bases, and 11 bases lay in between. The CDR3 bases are TGTGCCAGCAGTCCCGGCTCCGTCACAGATACGCAGTATTTT. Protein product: CASSPGSVTDTQYF.

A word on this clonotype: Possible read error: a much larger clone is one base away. The CDR3 loop is CASSLGTSRGLKETQYF. The CDR3 DNA reads as TGTGCCAGCAGTTTAGGCACTAGCAGGGGGCTCAAAGAGACCCAGTACTTC. This chain links TRBV12-3 or TRBV12-4 with TRBJ2-5, with 8 bases that match TRBD1. This CDR3 has 17 residues. V was pared by 1 base and J by 3 bases, with 10 bases of the junction left unmatched.

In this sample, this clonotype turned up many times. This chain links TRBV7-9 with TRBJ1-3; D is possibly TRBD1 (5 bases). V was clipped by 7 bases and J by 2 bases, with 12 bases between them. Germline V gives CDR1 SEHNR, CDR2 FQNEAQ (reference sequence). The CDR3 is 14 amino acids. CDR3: CASTRGDPGNTIYF. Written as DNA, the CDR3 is TGTGCCAGCACCCGGGGGGACCCTGGAAACACCATATATTTT.

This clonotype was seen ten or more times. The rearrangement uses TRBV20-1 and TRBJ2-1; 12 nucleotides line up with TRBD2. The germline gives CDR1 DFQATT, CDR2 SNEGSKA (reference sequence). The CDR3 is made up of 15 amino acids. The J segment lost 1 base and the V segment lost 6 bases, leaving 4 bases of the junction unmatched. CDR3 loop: CSALTSGGSYNEQFF. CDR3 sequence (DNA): TGCAGTGCGCTGACTAGCGGGGGATCCTACAATGAGCAGTTCTTC.

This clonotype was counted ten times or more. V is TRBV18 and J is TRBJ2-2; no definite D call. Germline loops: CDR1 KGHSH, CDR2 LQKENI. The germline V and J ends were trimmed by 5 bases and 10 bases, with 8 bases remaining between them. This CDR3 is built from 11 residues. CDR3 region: CASSSNEELFF. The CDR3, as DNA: TGTGCCAGCTCAAGCAACGAGGAGCTGTTTTTT.

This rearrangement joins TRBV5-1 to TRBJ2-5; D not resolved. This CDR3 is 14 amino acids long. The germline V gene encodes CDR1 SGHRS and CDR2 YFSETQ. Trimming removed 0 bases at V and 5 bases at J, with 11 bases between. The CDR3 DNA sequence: TGCGCCAGCAGCTTGGGGTACTATCTTGAGACCCAGTACTTC. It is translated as CASSLGYYLETQYF.

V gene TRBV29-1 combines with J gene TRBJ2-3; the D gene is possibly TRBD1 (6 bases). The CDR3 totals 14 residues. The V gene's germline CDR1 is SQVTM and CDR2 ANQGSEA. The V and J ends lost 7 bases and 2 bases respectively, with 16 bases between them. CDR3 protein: CSASPWTDTDTQYF. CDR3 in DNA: TGCAGCGCCTCCCCTTGGACAGACACAGATACGCAGTATTTT.

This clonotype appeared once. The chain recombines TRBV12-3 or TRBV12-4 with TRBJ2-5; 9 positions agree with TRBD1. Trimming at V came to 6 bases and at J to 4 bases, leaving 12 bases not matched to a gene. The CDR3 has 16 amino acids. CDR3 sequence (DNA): TGTGCCAGCAGCATAATCCCAACAGGGGGCGGAGAGACCCAGTACTTC. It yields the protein CASSIIPTGGGETQYF.

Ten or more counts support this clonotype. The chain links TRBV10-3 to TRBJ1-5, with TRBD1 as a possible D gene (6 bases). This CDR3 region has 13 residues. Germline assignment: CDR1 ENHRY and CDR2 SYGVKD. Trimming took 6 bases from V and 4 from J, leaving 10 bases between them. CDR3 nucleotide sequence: TGTGCCATCAGGCCAGGGGATAATCAGCCCCAGCATTTT. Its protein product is CAIRPGDNQPQHF.

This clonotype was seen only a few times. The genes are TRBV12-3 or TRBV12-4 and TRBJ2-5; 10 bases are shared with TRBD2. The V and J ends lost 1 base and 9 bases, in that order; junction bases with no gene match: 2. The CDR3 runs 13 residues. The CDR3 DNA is TGTGCCAGCAGTTTAGGGCTAGCGGGGGCCCAGTACTTC. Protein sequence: CASSLGLAGAQYF.

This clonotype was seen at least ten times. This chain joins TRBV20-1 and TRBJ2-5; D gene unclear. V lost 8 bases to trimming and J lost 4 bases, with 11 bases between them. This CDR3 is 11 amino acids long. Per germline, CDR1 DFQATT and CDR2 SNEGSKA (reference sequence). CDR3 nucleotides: TGCAGTACCCGGTGGGGAGAGACCCAGTACTTC. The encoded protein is CSTRWGETQYF.

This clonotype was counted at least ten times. In nucleotides, the CDR3 is TGTGCCACCAGTGACCCCCGGCAGGGCGGGACTGAAGCTTTCTTT. Amino acid sequence: CATSDPRQGGTEAFF. The chain recombines TRBV24-1 with TRBJ1-1; tentative D call: TRBD1 (5 bases). The length of the CDR3 is 15 residues. In germline, CDR1 is KGHDR, CDR2 SFDVKD. V was clipped by 4 bases and J by 5 bases, with 16 bases between them.

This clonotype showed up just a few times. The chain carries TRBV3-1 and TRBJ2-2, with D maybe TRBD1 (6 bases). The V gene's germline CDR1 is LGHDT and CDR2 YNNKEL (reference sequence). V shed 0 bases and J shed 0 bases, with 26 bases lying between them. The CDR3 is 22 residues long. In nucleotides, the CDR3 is TGTGCCAGCAGCCAAGATGAGTGGAGTGGGCAGGGGATAGCCACGAACACCGGGGAGCTGTTTTTT. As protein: CASSQDEWSGQGIATNTGELFF.

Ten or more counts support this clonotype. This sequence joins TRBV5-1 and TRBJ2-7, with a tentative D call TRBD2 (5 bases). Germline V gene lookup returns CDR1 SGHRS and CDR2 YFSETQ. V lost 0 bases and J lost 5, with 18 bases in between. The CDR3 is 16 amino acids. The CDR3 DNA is TGCGCCAGCAGCTTGGAGGGCATCGGGGTGGGCCACGAGCAGTACTTC. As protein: CASSLEGIGVGHEQYF. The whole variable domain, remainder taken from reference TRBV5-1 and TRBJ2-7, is KAGVTQTPRYLIKTRGQQVTLSCSPISGHRSVSWYQQTPGQGLQFLFEYFSETQRNKGNFPGRFSGRQFSNSRSEMNVSTLELGDSALYLCASSLEGIGVGHEQYFGPGTRLTVT.

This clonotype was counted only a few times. CDR3 amino acids: CASRPGLAGVEETQYF. In DNA form, the CDR3 reads TGTGCCAGCAGGCCGGGACTAGCGGGGGTGGAAGAGACCCAGTACTTC. The J gene is TRBJ2-5, the V gene TRBV12-3 or TRBV12-4; the match to TRBD2 covers 14 bases. The V and J ends lost 6 bases and 3 bases, in that order; junction bases with no gene match: 6. The CDR3 sequence is 16 residues long.

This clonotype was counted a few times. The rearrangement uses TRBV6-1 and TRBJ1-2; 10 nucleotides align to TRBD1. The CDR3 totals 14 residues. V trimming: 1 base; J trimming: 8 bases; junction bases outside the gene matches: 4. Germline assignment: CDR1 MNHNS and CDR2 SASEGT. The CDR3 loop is CASSEGQGARGYTF. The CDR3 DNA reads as TGTGCCAGCAGTGAAGGACAGGGGGCGCGGGGCTACACCTTC.

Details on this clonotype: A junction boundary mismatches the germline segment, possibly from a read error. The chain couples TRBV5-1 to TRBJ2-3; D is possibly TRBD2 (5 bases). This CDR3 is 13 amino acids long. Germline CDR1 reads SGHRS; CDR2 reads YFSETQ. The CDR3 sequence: CATSPASTDTPYF. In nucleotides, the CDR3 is TGCGCCACCAGCCCTGCTAGCACAGATACGCCGTATTTT.

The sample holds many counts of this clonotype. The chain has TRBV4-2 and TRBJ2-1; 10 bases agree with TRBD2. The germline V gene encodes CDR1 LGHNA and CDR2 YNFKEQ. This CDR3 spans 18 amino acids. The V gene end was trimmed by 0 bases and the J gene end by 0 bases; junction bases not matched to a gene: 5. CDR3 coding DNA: TGTGCCAGCAGCCAAGAGGTAGCGGGGGGCCGCTCCTACAATGAGCAGTTCTTC. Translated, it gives CASSQEVAGGRSYNEQFF.

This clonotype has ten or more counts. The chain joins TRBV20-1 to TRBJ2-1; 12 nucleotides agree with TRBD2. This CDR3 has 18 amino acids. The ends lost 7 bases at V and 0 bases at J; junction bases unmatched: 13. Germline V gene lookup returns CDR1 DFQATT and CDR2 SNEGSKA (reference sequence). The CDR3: CSEAARLAGGSSYNEQFF. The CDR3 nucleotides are TGCAGTGAGGCGGCTAGGCTAGCGGGGGGGAGCTCCTACAATGAGCAGTTCTTC.

The DNA of the CDR3 is TGCGCCAGCGGGGACAGGGTGGACTATGGCTACACCTTC. Protein product: CASGDRVDYGYTF. V is TRBV5-1 and J is TRBJ1-2; 9 bases match TRBD1. The V segment lost 7 bases and the J segment 3 bases; nucleotides outside the gene matches: 4. The CDR3 length is 13 residues. From germline, CDR1 is SGHRS and CDR2 YFSETQ. The whole variable domain, filled in from reference TRBV5-1 and TRBJ1-2, reads KAGVTQTPRYLIKTRGQQVTLSCSPISGHRSVSWYQQTPGQGLQFLFEYFSETQRNKGNFPGRFSGRQFSNSRSEMNVSTLELGDSALYLCASGDRVDYGYTFGSGTRLTVV.

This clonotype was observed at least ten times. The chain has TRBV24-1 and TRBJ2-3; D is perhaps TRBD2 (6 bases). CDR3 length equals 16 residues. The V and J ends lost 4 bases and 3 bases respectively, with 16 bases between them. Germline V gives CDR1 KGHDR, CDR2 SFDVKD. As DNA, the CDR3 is TGTGCCACCAGTGAGACCGGGACTTGGGGTACAGATACGCAGTATTTT. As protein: CATSETGTWGTDTQYF.

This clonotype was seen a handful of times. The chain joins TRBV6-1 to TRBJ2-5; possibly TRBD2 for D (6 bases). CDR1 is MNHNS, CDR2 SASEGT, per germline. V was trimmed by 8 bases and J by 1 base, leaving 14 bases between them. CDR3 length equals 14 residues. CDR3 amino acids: CASHVGGSQETQYF. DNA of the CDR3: TGTGCCAGCCATGTGGGGGGATCCCAAGAGACCCAGTACTTC.

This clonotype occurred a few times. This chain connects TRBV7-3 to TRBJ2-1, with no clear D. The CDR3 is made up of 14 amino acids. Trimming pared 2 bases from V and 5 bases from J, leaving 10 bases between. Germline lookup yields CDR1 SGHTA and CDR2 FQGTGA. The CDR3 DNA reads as TGTGCCAGCAGCTTAGGCATGGCCGACAATGAGCAGTTCTTC. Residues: CASSLGMADNEQFF.

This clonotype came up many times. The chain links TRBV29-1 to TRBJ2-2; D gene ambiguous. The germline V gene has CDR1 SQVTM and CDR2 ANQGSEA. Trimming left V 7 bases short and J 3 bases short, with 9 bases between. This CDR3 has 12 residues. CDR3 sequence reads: CSDTEHTGELFF. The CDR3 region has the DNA TGCAGCGATACAGAGCACACCGGGGAGCTGTTTTTT.